Below, 9 T cell receptor beta chains from the same sample are listed, as sequenced in a study of cytotoxic CD8 clonotypes in ibrutinib-treated CLL. Sequenced by immunoSEQ multiplex PCR; TCRdb stores in-frame clones only, minus some. The sample lists approximately 84,000 clones, around 84% occurring once. Here the sequenced sample was PBMCs, taken before ibrutinib treatment. These receptors were obtained from a human donor with chronic lymphocytic leukemia.

This rearrangement joins TRBV6-5 to TRBJ2-5, with D uncertain. CDR3 size: 14 residues. CDR1 MNHEY and CDR2 SVGAGI come from the germline V gene. Between the trimmed V and J ends, which lost 0 bases and 7 bases, there was a span of 12 bases. The CDR3 DNA is TGTGCCAGCAGTTACTCGTCGGCATTAGGGACCCAGTACTTC. The encoded protein is CASSYSSALGTQYF.

This chain joins TRBV15 and TRBJ1-3; perhaps TRBD1 as D (5 bases). Trimming left V 0 bases short and J 1 base short, with 10 bases between. This CDR3 comprises 16 residues. Germline assignment: CDR1 LNHNV and CDR2 YYDKDF (reference sequence). CDR3 sequence reads: CATSRDWGESGNTIYF. In DNA form, the CDR3 reads TGTGCCACCAGCAGAGATTGGGGGGAATCTGGAAACACCATATATTTT. The full variable domain, in which reference TRBV15 and TRBJ1-3 provide the parts outside the CDR3, is DAMVIQNPRYQVTQFGKPVTLSCSQTLNHNVMYWYQQKSSQAPKLLFHYYDKDFNNEADTPDNFQSRRPNTSFCFLDIRSPGLGDTAMYLCATSRDWGESGNTIYFGEGSWLTVV.

This chain connects TRBV19 to TRBJ2-1; 9 nucleotides line up with TRBD2. Per the germline V gene, CDR1 is LNHDA and CDR2 is SQIVND (reference sequence). V trimming: 2 bases; J trimming: 9 bases; junction bases outside the gene matches: 8. This CDR3 has 15 residues. This CDR3 is CASSIWREGGVEQFF. CDR3 coding DNA: TGTGCCAGTAGTATATGGCGGGAGGGAGGGGTTGAGCAGTTCTTC.

This clone was picked up one time. The chain has TRBV21-1 and TRBJ2-5. TRBV21-1 is designated a pseudogene. The CDR3 is 18 amino acids. For the CDR3, the DNA is TGTGCCAGCAGCAGGGACGCCCGTCGCGCGACCGAGCGGGAGACCCAGTACTTC. Its translation: CASSRDARRATERETQYF.

This chain connects TRBV5-1 to TRBJ2-7; D perhaps matches TRBD2 (5 bases). The CDR3 has 14 amino acids. V lost 0 bases and J 5 bases, leaving 12 bases between the germline ends. Germline values: CDR1 SGHRS, CDR2 YFSETQ. The CDR3 bases are TGCGCCAGCAGCTTGGGGACTCCCCGAGACGAGCAGTACTTC. Protein: CASSLGTPRDEQYF.

The V and J genes are TRBV12-5 and TRBJ2-2; D may be TRBD2 (5 bases). The germline V and J ends were trimmed by 0 bases and 5 bases, with 10 bases remaining between them. The CDR3 is 15 residues long. CDR1 and CDR2 (germline): LGHNT, FRNRAP. DNA for the CDR3: TGTGCTAGTGGTTTGGTACTTGAGGGAACCGGGGAGCTGTTTTTT. Encoded protein: CASGLVLEGTGELFF.

The V and J genes are TRBV28 and TRBJ2-7, with 11 bases matching TRBD2. This CDR3 is built from 14 residues. Germline CDR1 MDHEN, CDR2 SYDVKM. With 4 bases clipped from V and 7 bases from J, the junction kept 6 bases outside the gene matches. The DNA of the CDR3 is TGTGCCAGCAGTTCCACTAGCGGGAGTGGGGAGCAGTACTTC. This gives the protein CASSSTSGSGEQYF.

V is TRBV28 and J is TRBJ2-7; TRBD2 is a possible D gene (6 bases). V was trimmed by 10 bases and J by 2 bases, leaving 12 bases between them. CDR1 and CDR2 from the germline V gene are MDHEN and SYDVKM. The CDR3 sequence is 12 residues long. The CDR3 reads CATHSGTYEQYF. CDR3 nucleotides: TGTGCCACGCATAGCGGTACCTACGAGCAGTACTTC.

The rearrangement joins TRBV5-1 to TRBJ1-3; D unclear. The germline V gene encodes CDR1 SGHRS and CDR2 YFSETQ. The length of the CDR3 is 16 residues. Trimming took 4 bases from V and 0 from J, leaving 14 bases between them. CDR3 bases: TGCGCCAGCAGCCCACAACCGGGGAGCTCTGGAAACACCATATATTTT. It encodes CASSPQPGSSGNTIYF.